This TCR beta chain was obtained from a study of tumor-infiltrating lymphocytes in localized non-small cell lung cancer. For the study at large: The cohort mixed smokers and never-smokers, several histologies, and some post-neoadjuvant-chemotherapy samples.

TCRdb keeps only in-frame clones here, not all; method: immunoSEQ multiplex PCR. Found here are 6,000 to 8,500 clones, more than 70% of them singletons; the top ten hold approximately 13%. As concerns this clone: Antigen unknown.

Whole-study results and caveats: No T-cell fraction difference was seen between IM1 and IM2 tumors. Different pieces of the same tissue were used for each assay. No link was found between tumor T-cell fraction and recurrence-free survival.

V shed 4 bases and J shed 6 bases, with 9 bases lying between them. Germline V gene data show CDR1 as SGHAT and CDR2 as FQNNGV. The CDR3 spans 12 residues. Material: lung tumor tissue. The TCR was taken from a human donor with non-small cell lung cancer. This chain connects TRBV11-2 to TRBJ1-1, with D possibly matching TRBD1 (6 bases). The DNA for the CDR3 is TGTGCCAGCAGCTCCGGGGGCCCTGAAGCTTTCTTT. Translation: CASSSGGPEAFF.